One and the same sample provided the 13 T cell receptor beta chains below, sequenced in a study of response to subunit inactivated influenza vaccine (dated by TCRdb to the late 2010s). The method behind the library was RT-PCR. Sequenced on an Illumina HiSeq 2500. TCRdb handled the public reads itself, with Q25 trimming in fastp and clone calling in MiXCR, and kept productive beta chains. Rows with one shared CDR3 protein collapse into an entry with the most common genes and DNA. Here the sample has about 540,000 distinct CDR3 sequences; roughly 23% occur a single time. Roughly 2.8% of the sample is held by the ten biggest clonotypes. This same sample was also taken into another study, of T cells expressing NK-cell markers. According to the second study: 5'RACE template switching, by which a universal primer site and unique molecular identifiers were added, was used to make TCR beta cDNA libraries.

Source: CD4+ T cells sorted from PBMCs, taken about 13 days after vaccination. These TCRs come from a man aged 45-65 years who received an inactivated influenza vaccine. Donor details come from another sample of the same person, matched by shared clones.

In its sample, this clonotype was seen a few times. V and J are TRBV12-3 or TRBV12-4 and TRBJ1-2; a possible D gene is TRBD1 (5 bases). The CDR3 spans 15 residues. Between the trimmed V and J ends, which lost 5 bases and 2 bases, there was a span of 15 bases. DNA for the CDR3: TGTGCCAGCAGTCTCGCCGGGACGGTAAACTATGGCTACACCTTC. Its translation is CASSLAGTVNYGYTF.

In this sample, this clonotype turned up many times. The chain's CDR3 is CATRGFGNIQYF. CDR3 bases: TGTGCCACCCGAGGGTTTGGGAACATTCAGTACTTC. The rearrangement uses TRBV6-2 or TRBV6-3 and TRBJ2-4; D may be TRBD2 (5 bases). Trimming pared 10 bases from V and 7 bases from J, leaving 14 bases between. The CDR3 totals 12 residues. Germline values: CDR1 MNHEY, CDR2 SVGEGT.

This clonotype has a count of ten or more. V usage is TRBV5-6 and J usage is TRBJ2-6; no clear D gene. This CDR3 comprises 15 residues. Trimming took off 4 bases at V and 0 bases at J, with 8 bases between the two ends. Germline V gene sequence: CDR1 SGHDT, CDR2 YYEEEE. CDR3: CASSPYTSGANVLTF. The CDR3 DNA reads TGTGCCAGCAGCCCATACACCTCTGGGGCCAACGTCCTGACTTTC.

The chain combines TRBV7-6 with TRBJ2-2; the match to TRBD1 covers 7 bases. Germline V CDR1 and CDR2: SGHVS, FNYEAQ. This CDR3 region has 14 residues. The junction had 5 bases not matched to a gene; V was cut back by 7 bases and J by 3 bases. CDR3 amino acids: CASKPGQHTGELFF. CDR3 nucleotides: TGTGCCAGCAAACCGGGACAGCACACCGGGGAGCTGTTTTTT.

This clonotype was counted a few times. The rearrangement links TRBV29-1 to TRBJ2-5; tentatively, D is TRBD2 (6 bases). The CDR3 has 12 residues. The V end lost 8 bases, the J end lost 5 bases, and 15 bases lay between the germline ends. The V gene's germline CDR1 is SQVTM and CDR2 ANQGSEA. The DNA for the CDR3 is TGCAGCTCTGGGGGGTCCTGGGAGACCCAGTACTTC. It translates to CSSGGSWETQYF. Based on the CDR3 plus reference TRBV29-1 and TRBJ2-5, the full variable domain is SAVISQKPSRDICQRGTSLTIQCQVDSQVTMMFWYRQQPGQSLTLIATANQGSEATYESGFVIDKFPISRPNLTFSTLTVSNMSPEDSSIYLCSSGGSWETQYFGPGTRLLVL.

In its sample, this clonotype was seen a few times. The chain joins TRBV29-1 to TRBJ2-7; tentative D call: TRBD2 (6 bases). The CDR3 has 13 residues. V was shortened by 5 bases and J by 6 bases, with 17 bases between the two germline ends. CDR1 and CDR2 (germline): SQVTM, ANQGSEA. The CDR3 loop reads CSVNLAQEGEQYF. CDR3 coding DNA: TGCAGCGTTAACTTGGCACAGGAGGGCGAGCAGTACTTC.

The chain links TRBV5-6 to TRBJ2-7, with D perhaps matching TRBD1 (5 bases). Germline lookup yields CDR1 SGHDT and CDR2 YYEEEE. The CDR3 is 15 residues long. V shed 0 bases and J shed 0 bases, with 10 bases lying between them. The CDR3 nucleotides read TGTGCCAGCAGCTTGGTATCAGGGCGCTCCTACGAGCAGTACTTC. It yields the protein CASSLVSGRSYEQYF.

This chain links TRBV5-1 with TRBJ2-7; D may match TRBD1 or TRBD2 (6 bases each). This CDR3 has 14 residues. Germline values: CDR1 SGHRS, CDR2 YFSETQ. Trimming took off 4 bases at V and 7 bases at J, with 18 bases between the two ends. The CDR3 coding sequence is TGCGCCAGCAGCCCAGAACCGGGGGCTAGGGAGCAGTACTTC. This sequence encodes CASSPEPGAREQYF.

V usage is TRBV6-6 and J usage is TRBJ2-2; D not certain. V gave up 11 bases and J gave up 7 bases, with 14 bases separating them. Germline V gene lookup returns CDR1 MNHNY and CDR2 SVGAGI (reference sequence). The CDR3 length is 12 residues. As DNA, the CDR3 is TGTGCCTCTCGAAGGGATGTCGGGGAGCTGTTTTTT. This encodes CASRRDVGELFF.

V is TRBV20-1 and J is TRBJ2-5, with no clear D. The CDR3 is 15 residues long. Per germline, CDR1 DFQATT and CDR2 SNEGSKA (reference sequence). With 2 bases removed from V and 0 bases from J, the gap between germline ends came to 13 bases. The CDR3 DNA sequence: TGCAGTGCTAGATCGATCCTCATTTACCAAGAGACCCAGTACTTC. It encodes CSARSILIYQETQYF.

As for this clonotype: This sequence may be a read error, since a much larger clone differs from it by one base. This CDR3 is CASSLTVSADTKYF. The CDR3 region has the DNA TGTGCCAGCAGCCTAACGGTTTCGGCAGATACGAAGTATTTT. The genes are TRBV12-3 or TRBV12-4 and TRBJ2-3, with unresolved D. CDR3 size: 14 residues.

This clonotype was counted many times. The chain joins TRBV29-1 to TRBJ1-5; TRBD1 agrees at 10 bases. The V gene's germline CDR1 is SQVTM and CDR2 ANQGSEA. Trimming took 6 bases from V and 6 from J; bases not matched to a gene: 2. The length of the CDR3 is 12 residues. The CDR3 nucleotides read TGCAGCGTAGGACAGGGGGGTCAGCCCCAGCATTTT. Its translation: CSVGQGGQPQHF.

This clonotype has only a few counts. The V gene is TRBV28, the J gene TRBJ1-1; D ambiguous. In germline, CDR1 is MDHEN, CDR2 SYDVKM. The ends were cut back, 7 bases at V and 2 bases at J, with 8 bases in the middle. CDR3 length equals 12 residues. In DNA form, the CDR3 reads TGTGCCAGCAAAGGCCGTAACACTGAAGCTTTCTTT. This sequence encodes CASKGRNTEAFF.